What follows are 3 T cell receptor beta chains derived from one specimen sequenced in a study of technical replicates of blood from a few donors. The table came from immunoSEQ multiplex PCR; TCRdb's copy has only in-frame clones and leaves some out. Altogether some 70,000 clones are present, about 97% being singletons, with the ten largest covering about 0.26%. The sequenced sample consisted of T cells isolated from PBMCs. The receptor set was obtained from a human donor in good health.

The chain uses TRBV12-5 and TRBJ2-5; 10 nucleotides match TRBD2. CDR3 length equals 17 residues. V was clipped by 1 base and J by 3 bases; unmatched bases: 8. Per germline, CDR1 LGHNT and CDR2 FRNRAP. CDR3 DNA: TGTGCTAGTGGTTTGGGGGTGCTAGCGGGAGCAGAAGAGACCCAGTACTTC. Its protein product is CASGLGVLAGAEETQYF.

This rearrangement joins TRBV7-8 to TRBJ2-3, with a tentative D call TRBD1 (6 bases). Trimming left V 3 bases short and J 1 base short, with 14 bases between. Germline V gene lookup returns CDR1 SGHVS and CDR2 FQNEAQ. The CDR3 spans 16 residues. Here the CDR3 DNA reads TGTGCCAGCAGCTTGAGGGGGAAAGCAGGCACAGATACGCAGTATTTT. It codes for CASSLRGKAGTDTQYF.

This chain links TRBV7-2 with TRBJ2-2, with D perhaps TRBD1 (5 bases). Germline CDR1 reads SGHTA; CDR2 reads FQGNSA. V lost 2 bases, J lost 3 bases, and 13 bases lay in between. This CDR3 is built from 16 residues. This chain's CDR3 is CASSLSLTDYTGELFF. CDR3 sequence (DNA): TGTGCCAGCAGCTTAAGTTTGACAGATTACACCGGGGAGCTGTTTTTT.